Shown below are 18 T cell receptor beta chains from a single sample sequenced in a study of monozygotic twins with inflammatory bowel disease. With the 5' RACE reads reprocessed, TCRdb shows one record per CDR3 protein and no DNA. The sample totals approximately 420,000 distinct CDR3 sequences; its top ten clones hold approximately 2.3%. The source material was blood. The receptors stem from a human donor with ulcerative colitis or Crohn's disease, or a healthy co-twin of an affected twin (not recorded which).

This chain joins TRBV15 and TRBJ2-1; TCRdb returns TRBD1, unconfirmable since there is no DNA. In germline, CDR1 is LNHNV, CDR2 YYDKDF (reference sequence). This CDR3 region has 15 residues. CDR3 sequence: CATEIRDRDGNEQFF.

The V and J genes are TRBV10-3 and TRBJ2-7; without DNA, the TCRdb call of TRBD1 cannot be checked. From germline, CDR1 is ENHRY and CDR2 SYGVKD. The CDR3 is made up of 13 amino acids. The CDR3 is CASLKGVGYEQYF.

The chain combines TRBV5-4 with TRBJ2-2; checking the TCRdb D call of TRBD1 is not possible without DNA. The CDR3 spans 15 residues. Germline V gene lookup returns CDR1 SGHNT and CDR2 YYREEE (reference sequence). CDR3 protein: CASSLAFGGTGELFF.

The genes are TRBV18 and TRBJ2-7; TCRdb outputs TRBD1, but without DNA this stays unchecked. The CDR3 is 13 amino acids. Germline CDR1 KGHSH, CDR2 LQKENI. CDR3 sequence reads: CASSSGGVYEQYF.

J is TRBJ1-5 and V is TRBV20-1. Per germline, CDR1 DFQATT and CDR2 SNEGSKA (reference sequence). The CDR3 is made up of 16 amino acids. This CDR3 is CSAPREGQYSNQPQHF.

The genes are TRBV4-2 and TRBJ1-1; TCRdb selects TRBD1, and the lack of DNA leaves this call unchecked. The CDR3 covers 16 residues. Germline CDR1 is LGHNA and CDR2 is YNFKEQ. CDR3 sequence reads: CASSPAGARDNTEAFF.

V usage is TRBV6-1 and J usage is TRBJ2-1; the TRBD1 assignment by TCRdb is unverifiable without DNA. Germline V CDR1 and CDR2: MNHNS, SASEGT. CDR3 length: 18 amino acids. This chain's CDR3 is CASSEAMVPGQGANEQFF.

V gene TRBV4-1 combines with J gene TRBJ2-1; TCRdb's D gene call, TRBD1, goes unchecked for lack of DNA. This CDR3 contains 16 residues. From germline, CDR1 is MGHRA and CDR2 YSYEKL. CDR3 protein: CASSQEGGQGYNEQFF.

The chain uses TRBV28 and TRBJ2-1; the TRBD2 assignment by TCRdb is unverifiable without DNA. Germline V gene sequence: CDR1 MDHEN, CDR2 SYDVKM. This CDR3 spans 17 amino acids. The CDR3 loop reads CASSLSPAGTLDNEQFF.

The chain is built from TRBV27 and TRBJ2-7; TCRdb outputs TRBD1, but without DNA this stays unchecked. Germline V gives CDR1 MNHEY, CDR2 SMNVEV (reference sequence). The CDR3 is 14 residues long. The CDR3 sequence is CASSFGQGFPGQYF.

The chain joins TRBV5-1 to TRBJ2-7. The CDR3 runs 14 residues. The germline gives CDR1 SGHRS, CDR2 YFSETQ. The CDR3 spells CASSLQPSSYEQYF.

The chain joins TRBV7-7 to TRBJ2-1; the TCRdb D gene call, TRBD1, has no DNA to confirm it. CDR1 is SSHAT, CDR2 FNYEAQ, per germline (reference sequence). The CDR3 is 13 residues long. The CDR3 sequence is CASEPLGANEQFF.

V is TRBV6-1 and J is TRBJ2-2; TCRdb selects TRBD1, and the lack of DNA leaves this call unchecked. The CDR3 totals 15 residues. The germline gives CDR1 MNHNS, CDR2 SASEGT. The chain's CDR3 is CASRQRQGWTGELFF.

The chain employs TRBV5-4 and TRBJ2-1; TCRdb returns TRBD1, unconfirmable since there is no DNA. The V gene's germline CDR1 is SGHNT and CDR2 YYREEE (reference sequence). This CDR3 has 15 amino acids. The CDR3 sequence: CASSSQGRTYNEQFF.

The chain joins TRBV27 to TRBJ1-1. The CDR3 spans 11 residues. Germline lookup yields CDR1 MNHEY and CDR2 SMNVEV (reference sequence). CDR3 loop: CASRDELEAFF.

The V gene is TRBV4-1, the J gene TRBJ1-6; TCRdb outputs TRBD1, but without DNA this stays unchecked. The CDR3 is 16 amino acids. Per the germline V gene, CDR1 is MGHRA and CDR2 is YSYEKL. Here the CDR3 reads CASSQDRAQLYSPLHF.

The chain combines TRBV5-1 with TRBJ1-1; the TRBD1 assignment by TCRdb is unverifiable without DNA. Germline CDR1 is SGHRS and CDR2 is YFSETQ. The CDR3 is 14 amino acids. The CDR3 protein is CASNDRGGDTEAFF.

This chain links TRBV19 with TRBJ1-1; TCRdb picks TRBD1, but there is no DNA to check that call. From germline, CDR1 is LNHDA and CDR2 SQIVND (reference sequence). The CDR3 is made up of 14 amino acids. CDR3 sequence: CASSIEGRGTEAFF.